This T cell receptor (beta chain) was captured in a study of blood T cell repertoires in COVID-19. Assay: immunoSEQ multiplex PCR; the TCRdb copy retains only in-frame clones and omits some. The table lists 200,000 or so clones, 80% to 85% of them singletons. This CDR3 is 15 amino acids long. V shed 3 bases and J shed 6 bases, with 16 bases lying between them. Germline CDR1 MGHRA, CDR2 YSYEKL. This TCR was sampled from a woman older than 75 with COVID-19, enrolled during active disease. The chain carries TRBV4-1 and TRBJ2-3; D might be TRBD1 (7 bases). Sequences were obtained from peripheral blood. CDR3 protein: CASSQTIQGRDTQYF. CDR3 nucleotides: TGCGCCAGCAGCCAGACGATACAGGGGAGGGATACGCAGTATTTT.